The rows below give T cell receptor beta chains drawn from one sample of a study of T-cell reconstitution after alpha-beta-depleted transplantation in children. TCRdb called the PCR reads again in MiXCR, with one record for every CDR3 protein. The sample records more than 400,000 distinct CDR3 sequences, about 10% being singletons. This specimen consisted of PBMCs, mostly from graft donor cells, obtained 180 days after TCRalphabeta/CD19-depleted stem cell transplant. The receptor set was obtained from a female patient between 2 and 15 years old who had a stem cell transplant for aplastic anemia, so the T cells may come from the graft donor. The CDR3 runs from the conserved cysteine through the conserved F or W.

CDR3 protein: CSARDRGAGGLYNEQFF; J gene: TRBJ2-1; V gene: TRBV20-1
CDR3 protein: CASSQPPVRDTQYF; J gene: TRBJ2-3; V gene: TRBV6-2/TRBV6-3
CDR3 protein: CATSDTDRGVGNNEQFF; J gene: TRBJ2-1; V gene: TRBV15
CDR3 protein: CASSLDTLAGAGELFF; J gene: TRBJ2-2; V gene: TRBV7-6
CDR3 protein: CASWTPRGYTF; J gene: TRBJ1-2; V gene: TRBV27
CDR3 protein: CSARPRGLGQPQHF; J gene: TRBJ1-5; V gene: TRBV20-1
CDR3 protein: CASSALAGRVTGELFF; J gene: TRBJ2-2; V gene: TRBV11-1
CDR3 protein: CASSLNRGLAEKLFF; J gene: TRBJ1-4; V gene: TRBV7-8
CDR3 protein: CSAPVGDTQYF; J gene: TRBJ2-3; V gene: TRBV20-1
CDR3 protein: CASLNGAGGDTQYF; J gene: TRBJ2-3; V gene: TRBV28
CDR3 protein: CASSLGQGYSNQPQHF; J gene: TRBJ1-5; V gene: TRBV25-1
CDR3 protein: CSATSGTGNNQPQHF; J gene: TRBJ1-5; V gene: TRBV20-1
CDR3 protein: CASSASPTSGVKAEAFF; J gene: TRBJ1-1; V gene: TRBV12-3/TRBV12-4
CDR3 protein: CASSQQGQIMNTEAFF; J gene: TRBJ1-1; V gene: TRBV4-3
CDR3 protein: CASSLRVRDSPLHF; J gene: TRBJ1-6; V gene: TRBV5-1
CDR3 protein: CATSDLQGVDGELFF; J gene: TRBJ2-2; V gene: TRBV24-1
CDR3 protein: CASRWGLAGETYNEQFF; J gene: TRBJ2-1; V gene: TRBV6-2/TRBV6-3
CDR3 protein: CASSLARERYSNQPQHF; J gene: TRBJ1-5; V gene: TRBV5-1
CDR3 protein: CASRGTGHLTGLTEAFF; J gene: TRBJ1-1; V gene: TRBV2
CDR3 protein: CASSIGGLNGYTF; J gene: TRBJ1-2; V gene: TRBV19
CDR3 protein: CASSLYWTRFDSPHTGDTQYF; J gene: TRBJ2-3; V gene: TRBV13